This T cell receptor beta chain is drawn from a study of cytomegalovirus exposure and HLA in healthy donors. Germline V CDR1 and CDR2: SGHRS, YFSETQ. After removal of 3 bases from V and 11 bases from J, the junction contained 11 bases not matched to a gene. The CDR3 spans 14 residues. Of note for this clone: Its antigen remains unidentified.

Study-level results: It is likely that the observed cluster of highly shared sequence variants was a sequencing artifact. TCR beta V segments were, for the most part, productive about 90% or about 30% of the time in an earlier analysis. According to a later analysis, most TCR beta chains associated with CMV appeared HLA-restricted. Accurate prediction of most subjects' HLA-A and HLA-B alleles from TCR beta sequences was reported.

The PCR contained 60 Vbeta and 13 Jbeta primers. Sequencing was performed with immunoSEQ multiplex PCR; in TCRdb, only in-frame clones are kept and a portion is missing. The sample carries about 110,000 clones, 50% to 65% recorded once. J is TRBJ2-5 and V is TRBV5-1, with 9 nucleotides matching TRBD1. The sequenced sample was PBMCs. The receptor comes from a man in his thirties or forties in good health and CMV-seropositive. In DNA, the CDR3 is TGCGCCAGCAGCTCCGGGACAGGGCGGTGGGAGCAGTACTTC. It yields the protein CASSSGTGRWEQYF.